This T cell receptor (beta chain) was retrieved from a study of beta chain features in type 1 diabetes. Study-wide points: Cells expressing TCR highly could be over-represented by cDNA sequencing.

Germline CDR1 MDHEN, CDR2 SYDVKM. The V end was cut by 6 bases, the J end by 4 bases, with 9 bases between. This CDR3 has 12 residues. Sequencing targeted expressed TCRB transcripts, as all isolated RNA had been reverse transcribed. The table came from immunoSEQ multiplex PCR; TCRdb's copy has only in-frame clones and leaves some out. The data hold about 900,000 clones, with 17% observed a single time. This clone has just a few counts. Its matching antigen is unknown. The V and J genes are TRBV28 and TRBJ1-1, with unresolved D. This TCR came from a woman aged 18-29 years in good health. What was sequenced was naive CD4+ T cells from blood. The CDR3 sequence: CASSGRITEAFF. The CDR3 region has the DNA TGTGCCAGCAGCGGCCGTATCACTGAAGCTTTCTTT.